This is a list of T cell receptor beta chains from one sample in a study of cytomegalovirus exposure and HLA in healthy donors. Using immunoSEQ multiplex PCR, the repertoire was profiled, and TCRdb retains in-frame clones only, with some absent. This sample has 150,000 to 200,000 clones; around 77% occur once, and the top ten carry under 2%. The sequenced material came from PBMCs. Receptors were obtained from a woman aged 25 to 39 in good health and CMV-seronegative. Both conserved end residues are part of each CDR3. A D gene is named only where the DNA matches it firmly. A row's size may be missing; if present it is once, few, many or a size class.

CDR3 length: 14
J gene: TRBJ1-2
D gene: TRBD1
V gene: TRBV6-6
clone size: -
CDR3 DNA: TGTGCCAGCAGCCGACAGGGAGTAGGCTATGGCTACACCTTC
CDR3 protein: CASSRQGVGYGYTF

CDR3 length: 15
J gene: TRBJ2-3
D gene: TRBD1
V gene: TRBV13
clone size: -
CDR3 DNA: TGTGCCAGCAGTTCGACAGGGTTAGGGTCAGATACGCAGTATTTT
CDR3 protein: CASSSTGLGSDTQYF

CDR3 length: 15
J gene: TRBJ1-5
D gene: TRBD1
V gene: TRBV15
clone size: -
CDR3 DNA: TGTGCCACCAGCAGAGCGGGGGACAGGGTTAAGCCCCAGCATTTT
CDR3 protein: CATSRAGDRVKPQHF

CDR3 length: 16
J gene: TRBJ2-1
D gene: -
V gene: TRBV15
clone size: -
CDR3 DNA: TGTGCCACCAGCAGAGAATCCGGGAGTGGGTACAATGAGCAGTTCTTC
CDR3 protein: CATSRESGSGYNEQFF

CDR3 length: 14
J gene: TRBJ2-2
D gene: -
V gene: TRBV9
clone size: once
CDR3 DNA: TGTGCCAGCAGCGTAGATCCGGTCACCGGGGAGCTGTTTTTT
CDR3 protein: CASSVDPVTGELFF

CDR3 length: 16
J gene: TRBJ1-1
D gene: -
V gene: TRBV27
clone size: -
CDR3 DNA: TGTGCCAGCAGTTTAATGCCGACAGGAGGTTACACTGAAGCTTTCTTT
CDR3 protein: CASSLMPTGGYTEAFF

CDR3 length: 15
J gene: TRBJ1-1
D gene: -
V gene: TRBV6-5
clone size: -
CDR3 DNA: TGTGCCAGCAGTTACTCTTCCAGGCACGACACTGAAGCTTTCTTT
CDR3 protein: CASSYSSRHDTEAFF

CDR3 length: 16
J gene: TRBJ2-2
D gene: -
V gene: TRBV5-1
clone size: few
CDR3 DNA: TGCGCCAGCAGCTTGTCTGGTAAACTACTCACCGGGGAGCTGTTTTTT
CDR3 protein: CASSLSGKLLTGELFF

CDR3 length: 13
J gene: TRBJ2-2
D gene: TRBD2
V gene: TRBV29-1
clone size: -
CDR3 DNA: TGCAGCGTTGGGAGCGGGATTACCGGGGAGCTGTTTTTT
CDR3 protein: CSVGSGITGELFF

CDR3 length: 13
J gene: TRBJ2-1
D gene: -
V gene: TRBV10-1
clone size: -
CDR3 DNA: TGCGCCAGCAACCGGGTCCGTGGTTCCGCTAAATTCTTC
CDR3 protein: CASNRVRGSAKFF

CDR3 length: 18
J gene: TRBJ2-7
D gene: TRBD2
V gene: TRBV4-1
clone size: -
CDR3 DNA: TGCGCCAGCAGCCAAGGCGTTCTAGCGGGACTATCCGCCTACGAGCAGTACTTC
CDR3 protein: CASSQGVLAGLSAYEQYF

CDR3 length: 14
J gene: TRBJ2-1
D gene: TRBD2
V gene: TRBV19
clone size: -
CDR3 DNA: TGTGCCAGTAGACTCGGACTAGCGGGAGGGAAGCAGTTCTTC
CDR3 protein: CASRLGLAGGKQFF

CDR3 length: 13
J gene: TRBJ2-3
D gene: -
V gene: TRBV11-2
clone size: -
CDR3 DNA: TGTGCCAGCAGCTTAGATCGAGGGGATACGCAGTATTTT
CDR3 protein: CASSLDRGDTQYF

CDR3 length: 14
J gene: TRBJ2-3
D gene: -
V gene: TRBV27
clone size: -
CDR3 DNA: TGTGCCAGCAGTTTTGGCGGGAGCACAGATACGCAGTATTTT
CDR3 protein: CASSFGGSTDTQYF

CDR3 length: 13
J gene: TRBJ2-7
D gene: TRBD1
V gene: TRBV29-1
clone size: -
CDR3 DNA: TGCAGCGTTGCCGGGACAGGGGCCTACGAGCAGTACTTC
CDR3 protein: CSVAGTGAYEQYF

CDR3 length: 14
J gene: TRBJ1-1
D gene: TRBD1
V gene: TRBV10-3
clone size: -
CDR3 DNA: TGTGCCATCAGTGAAGTGGTAGGGGGCTCTGAAGCTTTCTTT
CDR3 protein: CAISEVVGGSEAFF

CDR3 length: 17
J gene: TRBJ1-2
D gene: TRBD1
V gene: TRBV5-1
clone size: -
CDR3 DNA: TGCGCCAGCTCTAAGGGACAGGGATTACCTTCCGCCTATGGCTACACCTTC
CDR3 protein: CASSKGQGLPSAYGYTF

CDR3 length: 14
J gene: TRBJ2-5
D gene: -
V gene: TRBV5-1
clone size: -
CDR3 DNA: TGCGCCAGCAGCTTGGCGTACAGCCAAGAGACCCAGTACTTC
CDR3 protein: CASSLAYSQETQYF

CDR3 length: 12
J gene: TRBJ1-5
D gene: TRBD1
V gene: TRBV9
clone size: -
CDR3 DNA: TGTGCCAGCGGGACAGCTGATCAGCCCCAGCATTTT
CDR3 protein: CASGTADQPQHF

CDR3 length: 14
J gene: TRBJ2-7
D gene: TRBD2
V gene: TRBV5-1
clone size: -
CDR3 DNA: TGCGCCAGCAGCTCACCGGGACTAGTTAACGAGCAGTACTTC
CDR3 protein: CASSSPGLVNEQYF

CDR3 length: 14
J gene: TRBJ1-1
D gene: -
V gene: TRBV11-2
clone size: few
CDR3 DNA: TGTGCCAGCAGCTTAATGAGAGGTCCCACTGAAGCTTTCTTT
CDR3 protein: CASSLMRGPTEAFF

CDR3 length: 15
J gene: TRBJ1-1
D gene: -
V gene: TRBV9
clone size: few
CDR3 DNA: TGTGCCAGCAGCGTAGATGGCAGGCCGAACACTGAAGCTTTCTTT
CDR3 protein: CASSVDGRPNTEAFF

CDR3 length: 18
J gene: TRBJ2-1
D gene: -
V gene: TRBV18
clone size: -
CDR3 DNA: TGTGCCAGCTCATCCAAAACAGGGCCTCCAAGCTCCTACAATGAGCAGTTCTTC
CDR3 protein: CASSSKTGPPSSYNEQFF

CDR3 length: 16
J gene: TRBJ1-1
D gene: -
V gene: TRBV5-4
clone size: -
CDR3 DNA: TGTGCCAGCAGCTACCCTAATTCTTTCAGCGGCTCTGAAGCTTTCTTT
CDR3 protein: CASSYPNSFSGSEAFF

CDR3 length: 15
J gene: TRBJ1-2
D gene: -
V gene: TRBV27
clone size: -
CDR3 DNA: TGTGCCAGCAGTCAAAGTCCCGGGAGCCACTATGGCTACACCTTC
CDR3 protein: CASSQSPGSHYGYTF

CDR3 length: 14
J gene: TRBJ1-3
D gene: -
V gene: TRBV10-3
clone size: -
CDR3 DNA: TGTGCCATCAGTGACCAAGGGGCTGGAAACACCATATATTTT
CDR3 protein: CAISDQGAGNTIYF

CDR3 length: 14
J gene: TRBJ2-5
D gene: TRBD1
V gene: TRBV5-6
clone size: once
CDR3 DNA: TGTGCCAGCAGACCGGAGTACAGGGGAGAGACCCAGTACTTC
CDR3 protein: CASRPEYRGETQYF

CDR3 length: 15
J gene: TRBJ2-1
D gene: TRBD2
V gene: TRBV6-5
clone size: -
CDR3 DNA: TGTGCCAGCAGTTACTCGACTAGCTCCGCGGGTGAGCAGTTCTTC
CDR3 protein: CASSYSTSSAGEQFF

CDR3 length: 15
J gene: TRBJ1-5
D gene: TRBD1
V gene: TRBV19
clone size: -
CDR3 DNA: TGTGCCAGTAGCATACAGGGGGAGATAGGGGGGCCCCAGCATTTT
CDR3 protein: CASSIQGEIGGPQHF

CDR3 length: 15
J gene: TRBJ2-5
D gene: TRBD2
V gene: TRBV18
clone size: -
CDR3 DNA: TGTGCCAGCTCCCCGGGACTAGCGAATGAAGAGACCCAGTACTTC
CDR3 protein: CASSPGLANEETQYF

CDR3 length: 14
J gene: TRBJ2-1
D gene: -
V gene: TRBV28
clone size: -
CDR3 DNA: TGTGCCAGCAGCCGAGGGGAGGGGGGAAATGAGCAGTTCTTC
CDR3 protein: CASSRGEGGNEQFF

CDR3 length: 13
J gene: TRBJ1-1
D gene: TRBD1
V gene: TRBV19
clone size: -
CDR3 DNA: TGTGCCAGTAGTAAACAGGGGGACACTGAAGCTTTCTTT
CDR3 protein: CASSKQGDTEAFF

CDR3 length: 14
J gene: TRBJ1-3
D gene: -
V gene: TRBV6-5
clone size: -
CDR3 DNA: TGTGCCAGCAGGACGGACAGCTCTGGAAACACCATATATTTT
CDR3 protein: CASRTDSSGNTIYF

CDR3 length: 15
J gene: TRBJ1-5
D gene: TRBD1
V gene: TRBV28
clone size: -
CDR3 DNA: TGTGCCAGCAGTCCCTGGACAGGGTACAATCAGCCCCAGCATTTT
CDR3 protein: CASSPWTGYNQPQHF

CDR3 length: 16
J gene: TRBJ1-3
D gene: TRBD1
V gene: TRBV4-2
clone size: -
CDR3 DNA: TGTGCCAGCAGCCAAGATTTGGGACAGTTGGGAAACACCATATATTTT
CDR3 protein: CASSQDLGQLGNTIYF

CDR3 length: 17
J gene: TRBJ2-7
D gene: -
V gene: TRBV6-1
clone size: few
CDR3 DNA: TGTGCCAGCAGTGGGGCGGCCCTAAATCCCGGGAGCTACGAGCAGTACTTC
CDR3 protein: CASSGAALNPGSYEQYF

CDR3 length: 19
J gene: TRBJ1-5
D gene: TRBD1
V gene: TRBV19
clone size: -
CDR3 DNA: TGTGCCAGTACTCCCAATAGGGGGCATGGGGACTTGGGCGGTCAGCCCCAGCATTTT
CDR3 protein: CASTPNRGHGDLGGQPQHF

CDR3 length: 14
J gene: TRBJ1-1
D gene: -
V gene: TRBV2
clone size: -
CDR3 DNA: TGTGCCACCAAGGGCAACAGGTGGAACACTGAAGCTTTCTTT
CDR3 protein: CATKGNRWNTEAFF

CDR3 length: 15
J gene: TRBJ2-7
D gene: -
V gene: TRBV7-9
clone size: -
CDR3 DNA: TGTGCCAGCAGCCGTAATAGCGGGACAGACTACGAGCAGTACTTC
CDR3 protein: CASSRNSGTDYEQYF